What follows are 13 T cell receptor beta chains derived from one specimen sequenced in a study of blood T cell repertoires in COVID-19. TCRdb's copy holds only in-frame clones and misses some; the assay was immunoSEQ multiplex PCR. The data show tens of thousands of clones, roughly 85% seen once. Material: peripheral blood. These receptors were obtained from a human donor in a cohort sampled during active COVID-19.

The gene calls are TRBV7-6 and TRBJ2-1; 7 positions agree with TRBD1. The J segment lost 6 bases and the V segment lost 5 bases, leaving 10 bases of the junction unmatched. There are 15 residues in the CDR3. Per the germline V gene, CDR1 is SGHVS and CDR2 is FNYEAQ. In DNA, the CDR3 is TGTGCCAGCAGCAAACGGGACAGCATCTTCAATGAGCAGTTCTTC. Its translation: CASSKRDSIFNEQFF.

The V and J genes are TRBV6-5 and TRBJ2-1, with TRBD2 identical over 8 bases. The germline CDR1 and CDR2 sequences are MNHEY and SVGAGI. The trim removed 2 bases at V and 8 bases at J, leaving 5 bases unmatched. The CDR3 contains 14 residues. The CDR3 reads CASSYEREKYEQFF. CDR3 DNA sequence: TGTGCCAGCAGTTACGAGCGGGAGAAGTATGAGCAGTTCTTC.

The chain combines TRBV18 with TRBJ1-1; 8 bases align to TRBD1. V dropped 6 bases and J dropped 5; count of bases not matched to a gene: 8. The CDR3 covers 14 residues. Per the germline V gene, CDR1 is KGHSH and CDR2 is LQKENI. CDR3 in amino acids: CASSPGQEGTEAFF. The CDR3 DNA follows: TGTGCCAGCTCGCCGGGACAGGAGGGGACTGAAGCTTTCTTT.

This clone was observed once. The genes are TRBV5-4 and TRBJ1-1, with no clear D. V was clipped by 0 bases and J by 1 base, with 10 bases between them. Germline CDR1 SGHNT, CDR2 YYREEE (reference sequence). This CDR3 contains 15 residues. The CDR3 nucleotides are TGTGCCAGCAGCTTGGGGTTGGGAGGGAACACTGAAGCTTTCTTT. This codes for CASSLGLGGNTEAFF.

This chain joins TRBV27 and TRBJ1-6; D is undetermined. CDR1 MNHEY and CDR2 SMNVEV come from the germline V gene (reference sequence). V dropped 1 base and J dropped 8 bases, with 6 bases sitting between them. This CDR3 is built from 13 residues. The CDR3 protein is CASSLWPDSPLHF. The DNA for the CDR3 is TGTGCCAGCAGTTTATGGCCAGATTCACCCCTCCACTTT.

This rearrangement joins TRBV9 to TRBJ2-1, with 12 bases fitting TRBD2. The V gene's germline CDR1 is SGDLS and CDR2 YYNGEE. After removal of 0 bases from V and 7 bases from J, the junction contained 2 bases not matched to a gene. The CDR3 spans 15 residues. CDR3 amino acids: CASSVDTSGGNEQFF. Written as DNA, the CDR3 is TGTGCCAGCAGCGTAGACACTAGCGGGGGGAATGAGCAGTTCTTC.

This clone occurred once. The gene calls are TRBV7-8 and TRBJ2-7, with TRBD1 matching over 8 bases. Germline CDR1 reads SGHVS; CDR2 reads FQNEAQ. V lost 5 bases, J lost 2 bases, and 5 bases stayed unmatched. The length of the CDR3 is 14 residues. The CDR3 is CASSRQGSTYEQYF. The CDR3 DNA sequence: TGTGCCAGCAGCCGACAGGGGTCCACCTACGAGCAGTACTTC. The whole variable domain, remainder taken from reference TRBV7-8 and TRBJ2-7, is GAGVSQSPRYKVAKRGQDVALRCDPISGHVSLFWYQQALGQGPEFLTYFQNEAQLDKSGLPSDRFFAERPEGSVSTLKIQRTQQEDSAVYLCASSRQGSTYEQYFGPGTRLTVT.

In DNA form, the CDR3 reads TGTGCCAGCAGCTCTTCTAGCACAGATACGCAGTATTTT. This sequence encodes CASSSSSTDTQYF. The rearrangement joins TRBV6-4 to TRBJ2-3, with D hard to call. CDR3 length: 13 residues. The V gene's germline CDR1 is MRHNA and CDR2 SNTAGT. Between the trimmed V and J ends, which lost 6 bases and 0 bases, there was a span of 7 bases.

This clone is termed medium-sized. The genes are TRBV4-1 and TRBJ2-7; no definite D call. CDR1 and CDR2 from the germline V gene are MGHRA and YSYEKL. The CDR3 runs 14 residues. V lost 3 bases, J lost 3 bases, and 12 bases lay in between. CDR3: CASSHAGANYEQYF. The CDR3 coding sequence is TGCGCCAGCAGCCATGCCGGTGCAAACTACGAGCAGTACTTC.

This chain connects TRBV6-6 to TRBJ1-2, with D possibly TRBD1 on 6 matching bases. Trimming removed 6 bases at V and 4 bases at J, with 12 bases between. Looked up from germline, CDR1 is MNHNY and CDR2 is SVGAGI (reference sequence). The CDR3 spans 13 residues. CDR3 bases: TGTGCCAGCAGACAGGGACGGGCCTATGGCTACACCTTC. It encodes CASRQGRAYGYTF.

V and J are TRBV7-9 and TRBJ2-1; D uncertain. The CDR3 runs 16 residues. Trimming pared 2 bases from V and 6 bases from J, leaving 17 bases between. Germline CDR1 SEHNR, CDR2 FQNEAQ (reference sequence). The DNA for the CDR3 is TGTGCCAGCAGCTTAAGTTTCGGAGCTGCCGCCAATGAGCAGTTCTTC. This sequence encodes CASSLSFGAAANEQFF.

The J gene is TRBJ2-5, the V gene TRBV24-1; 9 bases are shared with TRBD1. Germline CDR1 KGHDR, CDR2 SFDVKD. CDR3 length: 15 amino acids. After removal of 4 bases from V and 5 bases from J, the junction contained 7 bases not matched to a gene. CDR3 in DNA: TGTGCCACCAGTGAGGGACAGGGTTTAGGCGAGACCCAGTACTTC. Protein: CATSEGQGLGETQYF.

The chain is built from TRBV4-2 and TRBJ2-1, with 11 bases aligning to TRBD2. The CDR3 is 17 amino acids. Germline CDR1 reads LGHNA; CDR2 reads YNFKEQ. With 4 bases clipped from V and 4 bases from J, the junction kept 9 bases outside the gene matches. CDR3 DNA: TGTGCCAGCAGCCTCACACAGAGACTAGCGGGGTACAATGAGCAGTTCTTC. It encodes CASSLTQRLAGYNEQFF.